The 18 T cell receptor beta chains in this list originate from one sample, sequenced in a study of response to subunit inactivated influenza vaccine. Each CDR3 protein is one row after TCRdb ran MiXCR on the RT-PCR reads. This table has about 180,000 distinct CDR3 sequences, about 9% appearing once. The sequences come from non-naive T cells sorted from PBMCs, collected on the day of vaccination. All receptors come from a middle-aged man who received an inactivated influenza vaccine.

The rearrangement uses TRBV12-3 or TRBV12-4 and TRBJ1-1; D might be TRBD1 (5 bases). V lost 3 bases to trimming and J lost 6 bases, with 14 bases between them. The CDR3 spans 14 residues. The CDR3 DNA sequence: TGTGCCAGCAGTTTGAAGGGGCAGTCGGCTGAAGCTTTCTTT. Its protein product is CASSLKGQSAEAFF.

J is TRBJ2-3 and V is TRBV20-1; 8 bases line up with TRBD1. Looked up from germline, CDR1 is DFQATT and CDR2 is SNEGSKA (reference sequence). The CDR3 loop spans 15 amino acids. V gave up 5 bases and J gave up 0 bases; unmatched junction bases: 7. The CDR3 loop reads CSALPWTGSTDTQYF. The DNA of the CDR3 is TGCAGTGCTCTGCCGTGGACAGGGAGCACAGATACGCAGTATTTT.

In this sample, this clonotype turned up many times. The rearrangement uses TRBV4-1 and TRBJ1-5; D is perhaps TRBD1 (5 bases). The CDR3 length is 15 residues. Deletions cut 0 bases from V and 6 bases from J, with 12 bases between. CDR1 is MGHRA and CDR2 is YSYEKL in the germline V gene. The CDR3 DNA sequence: TGCGCCAGCAGCCAAGATCGGAGGGGCTCTCAGCCCCAGCATTTT. Translating it yields CASSQDRRGSQPQHF.

This clonotype was observed a handful of times. This chain connects TRBV28 to TRBJ1-5; 11 nucleotides agree with TRBD1. CDR3 length: 15 amino acids. Losses at the gene ends were 6 bases for V and 6 bases for J; bases not matched to a gene: 7. The germline CDR1 and CDR2 sequences are MDHEN and SYDVKM. CDR3 DNA: TGTGCCAGCAGCTCGGGACAGGGGGACTTTCAGCCCCAGCATTTT. It specifies CASSSGQGDFQPQHF.

This chain connects TRBV5-1 to TRBJ2-5; possible D gene TRBD1, 6 bases. CDR3 length: 15 residues. The germline V gene encodes CDR1 SGHRS and CDR2 YFSETQ. V was shortened by 2 bases and J by 4 bases, with 15 bases between the two germline ends. CDR3: CASSFSGGPRETQYF. The CDR3 DNA reads as TGCGCCAGCAGCTTTAGTGGGGGCCCCCGAGAGACCCAGTACTTC. The full variable domain, its missing parts supplied by reference TRBV5-1 and TRBJ2-5, is KAGVTQTPRYLIKTRGQQVTLSCSPISGHRSVSWYQQTPGQGLQFLFEYFSETQRNKGNFPGRFSGRQFSNSRSEMNVSTLELGDSALYLCASSFSGGPRETQYFGPGTRLLVL.

This clonotype was observed many times. The chain recombines TRBV6-1 with TRBJ2-7; the D gene could be TRBD1 or TRBD2 (5 bases each). CDR1 is MNHNS, CDR2 SASEGT, per germline. CDR3 size: 16 residues. Trimming took 6 bases from V and 2 from J, leaving 20 bases between them. CDR3 DNA sequence: TGTGCCAGCAGCCAACCCACCGTCCTGGGGGCCTACGAGCAGTACTTC. The encoded protein is CASSQPTVLGAYEQYF.

The chain uses TRBV7-6 and TRBJ2-2; D might be TRBD2 (5 bases). CDR1 and CDR2 (germline): SGHVS, FNYEAQ. The CDR3 has 14 amino acids. Trimming cost V 5 bases and J 7 bases, with 14 bases left between them. The CDR3 nucleotides read TGTGCCAGCAGCGGACTTGATGGGGTCGGGGAGCTGTTTTTT. Its translation is CASSGLDGVGELFF.

The V gene is TRBV7-2, the J gene TRBJ2-1, with 12 bases fitting TRBD2. J was trimmed by 15 bases and V by 1 base; bases with no gene match: 4. Germline V lookup: CDR1 SGHTA, CDR2 FQGNSA. The CDR3 is 13 amino acids. The CDR3 DNA reads TGTGCCAGCAGCTTAGGACTAGCGGGAGATTTGTTCTTC. Protein sequence: CASSLGLAGDLFF. The complete variable domain, with remaining parts taken from reference TRBV7-2 and TRBJ2-1, reads GAGVSQSPSNKVTEKGKDVELRCDPISGHTALYWYRQSLGQGLEFLIYFQGNSAPDKSGLPSDRFSAERTGGSVSTLTIQRTQQEDSAVYLCASSLGLAGDLFFGPGTRLTVL.

This clonotype has a handful of counts. The genes are TRBV5-1 and TRBJ1-2; D ambiguous. V lost 0 bases and J lost 4, with 10 bases in between. Germline CDR1 is SGHRS and CDR2 is YFSETQ. The CDR3 runs 14 residues. The chain's CDR3 is CASSLDAGTYGYTF. In DNA, the CDR3 is TGCGCCAGCAGCTTGGATGCGGGAACCTATGGCTACACCTTC.

The chain combines TRBV19 with TRBJ2-7; D remains ambiguous. The CDR3 is 13 amino acids. V was clipped by 2 bases and J by 2 bases, with 7 bases between them. CDR1 LNHDA and CDR2 SQIVND come from the germline V gene (reference sequence). This CDR3 is CASSISTAYEQYF. CDR3 DNA sequence: TGTGCCAGTAGTATATCTACAGCCTACGAGCAGTACTTC.

This clonotype was detected ten times or more. This chain connects TRBV6-2 or TRBV6-3 to TRBJ1-1; D uncertain. Germline V gene lookup returns CDR1 MNHEY and CDR2 SVGEGT. V lost 2 bases, J lost 5 bases, and 6 bases lay in between. CDR3 length: 12 residues. DNA for the CDR3: TGTGCCAGCAGTTACAAAGGAACTGAAGCTTTCTTT. Its translation is CASSYKGTEAFF.

The chain couples TRBV7-6 to TRBJ1-2; no firm D call. The CDR3 runs 13 residues. Germline V gene sequence: CDR1 SGHVS, CDR2 FNYEAQ. Between the trimmed V and J ends, which lost 2 bases and 2 bases, there was a span of 6 bases. Written as DNA, the CDR3 is TGTGCCAGCAGCTTAAACAAAAACTATGGCTACACCTTC. Its protein product is CASSLNKNYGYTF.

This rearrangement joins TRBV7-9 to TRBJ2-5, with 16 bases fitting TRBD2. Germline V lookup: CDR1 SEHNR, CDR2 FQNEAQ (reference sequence). After removal of 5 bases from V and 5 bases from J, the junction contained 8 bases not matched to a gene. The CDR3 runs to 17 residues. The CDR3 loop reads CASSAGTSGGADETQYF. The CDR3 DNA follows: TGTGCCAGCAGCGCCGGGACTAGCGGGGGGGCTGATGAGACCCAGTACTTC.

This clonotype was picked up many times. The chain links TRBV20-1 to TRBJ1-1, with D perhaps TRBD1 (6 bases). CDR1 and CDR2 from the germline V gene are DFQATT and SNEGSKA (reference sequence). The V and J ends lost 5 bases and 0 bases respectively, with 16 bases between them. The CDR3 covers 15 residues. The CDR3: CSARTGPRLNTEAFF. DNA of the CDR3: TGCAGTGCTCGCACAGGGCCGAGGTTGAACACTGAAGCTTTCTTT.

This clonotype was counted only a few times. J is TRBJ2-1 and V is TRBV27; D is unresolved. CDR1 and CDR2 (germline): MNHEY, SMNVEV (reference sequence). The CDR3 has 14 residues. Trimming cost V 3 bases and J 8 bases, with 14 bases left between them. CDR3 loop: CASSFLASGHEQFF. CDR3 nucleotides: TGTGCCAGCAGTTTTTTGGCGTCCGGCCATGAGCAGTTCTTC.

This clonotype was recorded at least ten times. This chain connects TRBV7-8 to TRBJ1-2; possibly TRBD1 for D (5 bases). Trimming shortened V by 1 base and J by 4 bases, and 13 bases separated the two germline ends. The CDR3 totals 15 residues. In germline, CDR1 is SGHVS, CDR2 FQNEAQ. The CDR3 loop is CASSLGGRGVYGYTF. The DNA for the CDR3 is TGTGCCAGCAGCTTAGGGGGACGAGGGGTCTATGGCTACACCTTC.

This clonotype was seen ten or more times. The chain combines TRBV4-1 with TRBJ1-4, with 8 bases fitting TRBD1. J was trimmed by 8 bases and V by 2 bases; bases with no gene match: 7. CDR1 is MGHRA, CDR2 YSYEKL, per germline. This CDR3 spans 15 amino acids. CDR3 amino acids: CASSQQVTGDEKLFF. The DNA of the CDR3 is TGCGCCAGCAGCCAACAAGTGACAGGGGACGAAAAACTGTTTTTT.

This clonotype showed up just a few times. For the CDR3, the DNA is TGCGCCAGCAGCCCGCGGACCACAGGCTATGGCTACACCTTC. This sequence encodes CASSPRTTGYGYTF. V gene TRBV5-1 combines with J gene TRBJ1-2; D may be TRBD1 (5 bases). This CDR3 is built from 14 residues. Trimming took off 4 bases at V and 4 bases at J, with 14 bases between the two ends. Germline lookup yields CDR1 SGHRS and CDR2 YFSETQ.